This T cell receptor (beta chain) is drawn from a study of control samples from healthy donors and cancer patients (dated by TCRdb to 2018 to 2020). V is pared back by 3 bases and J by 2 bases, with 12 bases lying between the germline termini. The germline V gene encodes CDR1 SGDLS and CDR2 YYNGEE. There are 14 amino acids in the CDR3, from cysteine to phenylalanine inclusive. Just CDR3 DNA is preserved here, 42 bases in frame from base 1. The library relied on the immunoSEQ multiplex PCR assay. TCRdb obtained this table from immuneACCESS and retained in-frame rearrangements with V and J assigned. These tables miss some clones; where compared with another copy, unresolved V genes account for less than half of the shortfall, and the remainder is unexplained. The sample profile shows about 120,000 clones; roughly nine tenths of them were found once. The ten largest clones add up to almost 40% of the sample.

As to this clone: Its antigen target is currently unknown. No quality values exist for individual bases; no much larger clone is one base distant.

This TCR was recovered from a man in his fifties or sixties in good health. The chain is made from TRBV9 and TRBJ2-7; the D region possibly corresponds to TRBD1 (5 bases align). Material: blood. Read as DNA, the sequence is TGTGCCAGCAGCGGGGGCCAGCGACCCTACGAGCAGTACTTC. The resulting protein is CASSGGQRPYEQYF.